The entry that follows covers one T cell receptor (beta chain) sequence. Its antigen remains unidentified. CDR1 and CDR2 from the germline V gene are SGHTA and FQGNSA. The CDR3 is 15 amino acids. The data stem from a study of T cells expressing NK-cell markers. Study as a whole: Sequenced donors, eight in total, included seven who were HCMV-seropositive and one who was seronegative. General observations from the study: Topping the CD3+CD56-NKG2C+ fraction as well were these clonotypes, in a few donors.

TCRdb reprocessed the 5' RACE reads, keeping one entry per CDR3 protein, no DNA. The sample totals about 260,000 distinct CDR3 sequences. Sequences were obtained from blood T cells: a sorted CD56 or NKG2C T cell subset, CD4+ or CD8+ T cells, or bulk PBMC T cells (not recorded which). This TCR derives from a woman between 18 and 70 years old in good health. The chain carries TRBV7-2 and TRBJ2-1; the TCRdb D gene call, TRBD2, has no DNA to confirm it. The CDR3 reads CASSLGAGNYNEQFF. The variable domain in full, with the rest retrieved from reference TRBV7-2 and TRBJ2-1, is GAGVSQSPSNKVTEKGKDVELRCDPISGHTALYWYRQSLGQGLEFLIYFQGNSAPDKSGLPSDRFSAERTGGSVSTLTIQRTQQEDSAVYLCASSLGAGNYNEQFFGPGTRLTVL.